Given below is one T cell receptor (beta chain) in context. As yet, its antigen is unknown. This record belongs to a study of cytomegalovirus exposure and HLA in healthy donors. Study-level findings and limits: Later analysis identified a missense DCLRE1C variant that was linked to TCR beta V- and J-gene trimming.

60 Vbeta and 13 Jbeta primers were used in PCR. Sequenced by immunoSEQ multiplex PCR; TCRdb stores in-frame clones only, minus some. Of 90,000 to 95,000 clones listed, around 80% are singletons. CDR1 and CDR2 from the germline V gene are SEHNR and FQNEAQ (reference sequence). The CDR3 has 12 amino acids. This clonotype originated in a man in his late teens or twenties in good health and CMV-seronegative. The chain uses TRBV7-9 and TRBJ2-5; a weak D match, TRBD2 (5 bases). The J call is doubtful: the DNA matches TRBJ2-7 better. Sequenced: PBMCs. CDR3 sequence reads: CASSPRGYEQYF. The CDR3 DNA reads TGTGCCAGCAGCCCCCGGGGATACGAGCAGTACTTC.